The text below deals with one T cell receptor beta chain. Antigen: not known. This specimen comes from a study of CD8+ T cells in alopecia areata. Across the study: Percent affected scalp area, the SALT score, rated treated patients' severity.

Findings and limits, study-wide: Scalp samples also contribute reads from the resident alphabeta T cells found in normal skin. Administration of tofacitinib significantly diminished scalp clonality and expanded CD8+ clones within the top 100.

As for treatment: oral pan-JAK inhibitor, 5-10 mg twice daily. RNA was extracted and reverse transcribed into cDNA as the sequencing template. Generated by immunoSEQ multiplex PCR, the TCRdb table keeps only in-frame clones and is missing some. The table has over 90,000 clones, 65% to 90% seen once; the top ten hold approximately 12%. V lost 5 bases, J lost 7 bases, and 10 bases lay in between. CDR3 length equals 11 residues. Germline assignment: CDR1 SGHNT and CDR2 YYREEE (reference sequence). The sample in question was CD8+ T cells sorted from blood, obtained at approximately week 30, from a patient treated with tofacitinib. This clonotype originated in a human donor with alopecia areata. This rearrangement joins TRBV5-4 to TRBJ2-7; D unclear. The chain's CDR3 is CASSRLWEQYF. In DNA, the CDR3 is TGTGCCAGCAGTCGTCTCTGGGAGCAGTACTTC. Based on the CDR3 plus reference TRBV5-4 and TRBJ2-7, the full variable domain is ETGVTQSPTHLIKTRGQQVTLRCSSQSGHNTVSWYQQALGQGPQFIFQYYREEENGRGNFPPRFSGLQFPNYSSELNVNALELDDSALYLCASSRLWEQYFGPGTRLTVT.